Following are 22 T cell receptor beta chains from one sample sequenced in a study of blood T cell repertoires in COVID-19. Generated by immunoSEQ multiplex PCR, the TCRdb table keeps only in-frame clones and is missing some. In the table there are around 65,000 clones, approximately 91% of which are singletons. Sequencing was carried out using peripheral blood. The receptors were gathered from a human donor in a cohort sampled during active COVID-19.

V usage is TRBV11-3 and J usage is TRBJ1-2; TRBD1 might be the D (6 bases). In germline, CDR1 is SGHNT, CDR2 YENEEA. The CDR3 covers 16 residues. Trimming removed 5 bases from V and 5 bases from J, with 21 bases in between. CDR3 DNA sequence: TGTGCCAGCAGCGCACAATCACAGGGTCTCCTTTATGGCTACACCTTC. It yields the protein CASSAQSQGLLYGYTF.

This chain joins TRBV27 and TRBJ2-1; 9 bases align to TRBD1. The CDR3 has 15 residues. V trimming: 7 bases; J trimming: 8 bases; junction bases outside the gene matches: 12. The V gene's germline CDR1 is MNHEY and CDR2 SMNVEV (reference sequence). CDR3 nucleotide sequence: TGTGCCAGCACTGACCGGACAGGGGCTAGGGATGAGCAGTTCTTC. Translated, it gives CASTDRTGARDEQFF.

V is TRBV7-2 and J is TRBJ1-1, with D perhaps matching TRBD1 (5 bases). This CDR3 is 15 amino acids long. V was pared by 5 bases and J by 5 bases, with 18 bases between. Germline V CDR1 and CDR2: SGHTA, FQGNSA. The DNA of the CDR3 is TGTGCCAGCAGCCTACTTCTGGGGGGAGAGACTGAAGCTTTCTTT. Protein sequence: CASSLLLGGETEAFF.

J is TRBJ1-2 and V is TRBV6-5; 7 bases fit TRBD1. Per the germline V gene, CDR1 is MNHEY and CDR2 is SVGAGI. The CDR3 is 12 amino acids. With V trimmed by 6 bases and J by 8 bases, 6 bases remained unmatched. DNA for the CDR3: TGTGCCAGCAGCCTGACAGGGAACGGCTACACCTTC. It codes for CASSLTGNGYTF.

The rearrangement uses TRBV11-3 and TRBJ2-5, with 7 bases matching TRBD2. This CDR3 has 16 amino acids. From germline, CDR1 is SGHNT and CDR2 YENEEA. Trimming at V came to 1 base and at J to 0 bases, leaving 5 bases not matched to a gene. CDR3 sequence (DNA): TGTGCCAGCAGCTTAGCCCCCCTAGCGGACCAAGAGACCCAGTACTTC. Its protein is CASSLAPLADQETQYF.

The chain combines TRBV6-5 with TRBJ2-5; weak D call: TRBD1 (5 bases). Trimming removed 7 bases at V and 2 bases at J, with 11 bases between. CDR1 and CDR2 (germline): MNHEY, SVGAGI. The CDR3 covers 13 residues. CDR3 in DNA: TGTGCCAGCAATTTAGGGGTGCAAGAGACCCAGTACTTC. Translated: CASNLGVQETQYF.

The chain is built from TRBV19 and TRBJ2-6; possible D gene TRBD1, 7 bases. V dropped 4 bases and J dropped 1 base, with 17 bases sitting between them. This CDR3 is 18 amino acids long. CDR1 and CDR2 (germline): LNHDA, SQIVND (reference sequence). The CDR3 DNA sequence: TGTGCCAGTAGTAGGAGGAGGGACAGCCCTTCTGGGGCCAACGTCCTGACTTTC. It translates to CASSRRRDSPSGANVLTF.

This chain uses TRBV9 with TRBJ2-4; TRBD1 agrees at 10 bases. Germline CDR1 SGDLS, CDR2 YYNGEE. CDR3 size: 15 residues. V was clipped by 3 bases and J by 5 bases; unmatched bases: 5. The CDR3 coding sequence is TGTGCCAGCAGCGAGGGACAGGGGTATCAAAACATTCAGTACTTC. Protein product: CASSEGQGYQNIQYF.

This clone was counted only a few times. This sample includes further DNA sequences coding for the same CDR3. The gene calls are TRBV9 and TRBJ2-7; 10 positions match TRBD2. From germline, CDR1 is SGDLS and CDR2 YYNGEE. This CDR3 comprises 14 residues. V dropped 0 bases and J dropped 7; count of bases not matched to a gene: 4. This CDR3 is CASSVGLAGVEQYF. CDR3 DNA: TGTGCCAGCAGCGTAGGCCTAGCGGGAGTGGAGCAGTACTTC.

This clone appeared a single time. The CDR3 protein is CASSLEGGARQYF. The CDR3 coding sequence is TGTGCCAGCAGTTTGGAGGGTGGGGCGAGGCAGTACTTC. The V gene is TRBV27, the J gene TRBJ2-7; TRBD2 might be the D (6 bases). The CDR3 covers 13 residues. Germline loops: CDR1 MNHEY, CDR2 SMNVEV (reference sequence). V shed 3 bases and J shed 9 bases, with 15 bases lying between them.

The CDR3 nucleotides read TGTGCGACTAGCGGGGTTTTAAGCACAGATACGCAGTATTTT. It translates to CATSGVLSTDTQYF. The chain carries TRBV7-9 and TRBJ2-3; TRBD2 agrees at 11 bases. Germline V lookup: CDR1 SEHNR, CDR2 FQNEAQ (reference sequence). The CDR3 totals 14 residues. Full variable domain (remainder filled in from reference TRBV7-9 and TRBJ2-3): DTGVSQNPRHKITKRGQNVTFRCDPISEHNRLYWYRQTLGQGPEFLTYFQNEAQLEKSRLLSDRFSAERPKGSFSTLEIQRTEQGDSAMYLCATSGVLSTDTQYFGPGTRLTVL.

The chain recombines TRBV14 with TRBJ1-4, with 7 nucleotides matching TRBD1. The V gene end was trimmed by 1 base and the J gene end by 4 bases; junction bases not matched to a gene: 6. Germline assignment: CDR1 SGHDN and CDR2 FVKESK. The CDR3 runs to 16 residues. For the CDR3, the DNA is TGTGCCAGCAGCCAAGTTCCTCAGGGGGATAATGAAAAACTGTTTTTT. Its protein product is CASSQVPQGDNEKLFF.

The rearrangement uses TRBV7-6 and TRBJ2-7; the match to TRBD2 covers 9 bases. V shed 0 bases and J 3 bases; nucleotides not matched to a gene: 15. Germline CDR1 reads SGHVS; CDR2 reads FNYEAQ. This CDR3 spans 19 amino acids. The CDR3 protein is CASSLAGASGTSSLYEQYF. CDR3 nucleotide sequence: TGTGCCAGCAGCTTAGCGGGCGCCTCCGGGACTAGCAGCCTCTACGAGCAGTACTTC.

The rearrangement joins TRBV28 to TRBJ2-7; 9 nucleotides match TRBD1. Germline V CDR1 and CDR2: MDHEN, SYDVKM. The CDR3 is made up of 13 amino acids. Trimming at V came to 10 bases and at J to 5 bases, leaving 9 bases not matched to a gene. CDR3 in DNA: TGTGCCAACACCCACAGGGGGCCTAACGAGCAGTACTTC. As protein: CANTHRGPNEQYF.

V is TRBV4-1 and J is TRBJ1-4; 7 bases agree with TRBD1. V lost 1 base and J lost 3; bases outside the gene matches: 8. From germline, CDR1 is MGHRA and CDR2 YSYEKL. This CDR3 is built from 17 residues. The CDR3 is CASSQVNRGTANEKLFF. The CDR3 coding sequence is TGCGCCAGCAGCCAAGTGAACAGGGGAACGGCTAATGAAAAACTGTTTTTT.

The chain joins TRBV29-1 to TRBJ1-5, with D maybe TRBD1 (5 bases). The V gene lost 7 bases and the J gene lost 5 bases, with 12 bases spanning the gap. CDR1 is SQVTM and CDR2 is ANQGSEA in the germline V gene. The CDR3 consists of 12 residues. CDR3 loop: CSGRDYDQPQHF. The CDR3 region has the DNA TGCAGCGGCAGGGACTATGATCAGCCCCAGCATTTT.

The chain carries TRBV10-3 and TRBJ2-4; 7 bases line up with TRBD2. Per germline, CDR1 ENHRY and CDR2 SYGVKD. V shed 10 bases and J 0 bases; nucleotides not matched to a gene: 6. The CDR3 is 14 amino acids. The CDR3 protein is CATTSELAKNIQYF. For the CDR3, the DNA is TGTGCCACTACTAGCGAGTTAGCCAAAAACATTCAGTACTTC.

This sequence joins TRBV19 and TRBJ1-5, with 8 bases aligning to TRBD1. Germline V lookup: CDR1 LNHDA, CDR2 SQIVND (reference sequence). CDR3 size: 14 residues. V gave up 3 bases and J gave up 6 bases; unmatched junction bases: 4. CDR3 loop: CASSMGQVPQPQHF. The DNA for the CDR3 is TGTGCCAGTAGTATGGGACAGGTCCCTCAGCCCCAGCATTTT.

The chain employs TRBV2 and TRBJ2-1; 9 bases are shared with TRBD1. The length of the CDR3 is 15 residues. The germline gives CDR1 SNHLY, CDR2 FYNNEI. After removal of 4 bases from V and 6 bases from J, the junction contained 7 bases not matched to a gene. The CDR3 nucleotides read TGTGCCAGCAGTGCCGGGACAGGGTTTGGCAATGAGCAGTTCTTC. It specifies CASSAGTGFGNEQFF.

This rearrangement joins TRBV11-3 to TRBJ1-3; D not certain. The V end lost 5 bases, the J end lost 4 bases, and 15 bases lay between the germline ends. The CDR3 totals 15 residues. Germline V gives CDR1 SGHNT, CDR2 YENEEA. CDR3 amino acids: CASSLGRQRGNTIYF. CDR3 bases: TGTGCCAGCAGCCTTGGACGTCAGCGGGGAAACACCATATATTTT.

The chain carries TRBV5-1 and TRBJ2-4; 12 bases agree with TRBD2. The J segment lost 5 bases and the V segment lost 0 bases, leaving 6 bases of the junction unmatched. CDR1 is SGHRS and CDR2 is YFSETQ in the germline V gene. This CDR3 spans 17 amino acids. The CDR3 here is CASSLEPSGRAENIQYF. The CDR3 DNA sequence: TGCGCCAGCAGCTTGGAGCCTAGCGGGAGGGCGGAAAACATTCAGTACTTC.

The gene calls are TRBV2 and TRBJ2-7; TRBD2 matches at 9 bases. V trimming: 4 bases; J trimming: 4 bases; junction bases outside the gene matches: 5. Germline assignment: CDR1 SNHLY and CDR2 FYNNEI. The length of the CDR3 is 14 residues. CDR3 DNA sequence: TGTGCCAGCAGTGTTAGCGGGAGTGGGTACGAGCAGTACTTC. Its translation is CASSVSGSGYEQYF.